The table lists the clone carrying this T cell receptor (beta chain) with a few counts. Assay: immunoSEQ multiplex PCR; the TCRdb copy retains only in-frame clones and omits some. The table records about 80,000 clones, 91% of them present only once. The sample is drawn from a study of technical replicates of blood from a few donors. V shed 5 bases and J shed 7 bases, with 12 bases lying between them. The CDR3 consists of 13 residues. Germline V gives CDR1 MNHEY, CDR2 SVGAGI. The source is a human donor in good health. What was sequenced was T cells isolated from PBMCs. J is TRBJ1-5 and V is TRBV6-5, with D unclear. The CDR3 is CASSASLRQPQHF. The CDR3 DNA sequence: TGTGCCAGCAGTGCTAGCTTACGACAGCCCCAGCATTTT.